Following are 4 T cell receptor beta chains from one sample sequenced in a study of OX40 agonist ivuxolimab in advanced cancers. Using immunoSEQ multiplex PCR, the repertoire was profiled, and TCRdb retains in-frame clones only, with some absent. This sample has under 80,000 clones, with about nine tenths found just once. The source material was CD4+ or CD8+ T cells sorted from blood, sampled in a trial of the OX40 agonist ivuxolimab. These receptors all stem from an adult with an advanced solid tumor such as melanoma, head and neck, liver or kidney cancer.

This chain uses TRBV5-1 with TRBJ2-7; 8 bases map to TRBD2. J was trimmed by 0 bases and V by 2 bases; bases with no gene match: 4. The germline CDR1 and CDR2 sequences are SGHRS and YFSETQ. This CDR3 spans 15 amino acids. The CDR3 coding sequence is TGCGCCAGCAGCTTCTCGGGGGGGGACTCCTACGAGCAGTACTTC. This gives the protein CASSFSGGDSYEQYF.

This sequence joins TRBV5-4 and TRBJ1-1; maybe TRBD1 (5 bases). CDR1 and CDR2 (germline): SGHNT, YYREEE (reference sequence). V lost 0 bases, J lost 1 base, and 19 bases lay in between. The CDR3 length is 18 residues. CDR3 sequence: CASSLGRGTGGQNTEAFF. The CDR3 DNA reads TGTGCCAGCAGCTTGGGACGCGGGACGGGGGGTCAGAACACTGAAGCTTTCTTT.

The chain carries TRBV28 and TRBJ2-7; D may be TRBD1 or TRBD2 (5 bases each). The CDR3 length is 12 residues. V lost 10 bases and J lost 5, with 15 bases in between. The germline gives CDR1 MDHEN, CDR2 SYDVKM. This CDR3 is CATTPRGHEQYF. The CDR3 coding sequence is TGTGCCACCACCCCTCGGGGCCACGAGCAGTACTTC.

The chain recombines TRBV7-2 with TRBJ2-3; weak D call: TRBD1 (6 bases). The CDR3 loop spans 16 amino acids. Trimming removed 3 bases at V and 1 base at J, with 14 bases between. From germline, CDR1 is SGHTA and CDR2 FQGNSA. CDR3 nucleotide sequence: TGTGCCAGCAGCTTCCAACAGGGCGCAGGCACAGATACGCAGTATTTT. It encodes CASSFQQGAGTDTQYF. Together with reference TRBV7-2 and TRBJ2-3, the CDR3 gives the full variable domain: GAGVSQSPSNKVTEKGKDVELRCDPISGHTALYWYRQSLGQGLEFLIYFQGNSAPDKSGLPSDRFSAERTGGSVSTLTIQRTQQEDSAVYLCASSFQQGAGTDTQYFGPGTRLTVL.